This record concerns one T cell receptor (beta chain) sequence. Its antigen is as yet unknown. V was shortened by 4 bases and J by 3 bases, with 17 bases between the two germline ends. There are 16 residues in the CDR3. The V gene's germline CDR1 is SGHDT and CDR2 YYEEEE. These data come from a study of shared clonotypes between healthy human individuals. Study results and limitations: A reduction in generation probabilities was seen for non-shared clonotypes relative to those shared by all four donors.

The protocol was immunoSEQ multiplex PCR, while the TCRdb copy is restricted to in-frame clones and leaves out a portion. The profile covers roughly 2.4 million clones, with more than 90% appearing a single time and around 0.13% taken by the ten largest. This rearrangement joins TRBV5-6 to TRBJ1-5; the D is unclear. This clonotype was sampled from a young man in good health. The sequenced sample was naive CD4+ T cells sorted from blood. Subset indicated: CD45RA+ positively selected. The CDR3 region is CASSPASRRDNQPQHF. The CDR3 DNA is TGTGCCAGCAGCCCTGCGAGTAGAAGGGACAATCAGCCCCAGCATTTT.